What follows is one TCR beta chain and its context. The target of this receptor is not known. The sample holds no much larger clone one base away, and base qualities are not on file. From the germline V gene, CDR1 is SGHNT and CDR2 is YENEEA. Inclusive of the bounding cysteine and phenylalanine, the CDR3 is 14 residues long. Only CDR3 DNA is held: 42 bases, read in frame from base 1. The junction shows trimming of 1 base on V and 0 bases on J, plus 7 bases between the germline ends. This entry belongs to a study of blood T cell repertoires in COVID-19 (dated by TCRdb to between 2020 and 2021). Context from the whole study: Samples covering the acute and convalescent phases of COVID-19 were provided by collaborators in the United States, Italy and Spain. The material from the prospective study consisted of cDNA or gDNA derived from T cells, B-cell-depleted T cells, or PBMCs. The dataset comprised deeply sampled blood TCRbeta repertoires from subjects exposed to, actively infected with, or recovered from COVID-19. The repertoires were released in a freely available public database meant as a resource for research on the immune response to SARS-CoV-2. Samples came from the ongoing ImmuneRACE study (first 160 participants) plus 1,254 subjects from 6 global collaborators. A de-identified subject ID, COVID-19 status, age in years and sex were almost always included in the sample metadata. Where available, HLA class I and class II types were taken from metadata supplied by the sample provider and were not determined by assay-based typing.

The investigation overall reported the following: The amount of clinical and demographic metadata varied by source and participant and was provided uncurated.

Collaborating institutions collected whole blood in K2EDTA tubes following their own protocols. Collaborator samples were shipped for TCRbeta analysis as frozen whole blood, isolated PBMCs, or DNA extracted from either sample type. TCRbeta CDR3 regions were amplified from genomic DNA by means of the immunoSEQ Assay, a bias-controlled multiplex PCR. For the original study's pipeline: Nucleated cell counts per sample were estimated from amplification of reference gene primers within the assay. To quantify the absolute abundance of each unique TCRbeta CDR3 rearrangement, sequence reads were collapsed and filtered. For each sample, productive Simpson clonality was calculated as the square root of Simpson's diversity index across productive rearrangements. Entries here come from immuneACCESS through TCRdb and include only in-frame sequences with V and J called. Some clones fail to appear in such tables; in the studies checked, an unresolved V gene covers under half of the shortfall, and the cause of the remainder is unknown. The DNA gave D and trimming, while V, J and clone size come from that table. This sample is represented by fewer than 85,000 clones; about 87% of them were singletons. The ten largest account for 4.5% to 7% of the sample.

Recombination linked TRBV11-3 to TRBJ2-7; the D segment cannot be called with confidence. Sequencing was carried out using peripheral blood. The sequence was collected from a man aged 50 to 60 with active COVID-19. The CDR3 amino acid sequence is: CASSLGHSSYEQYF. The nucleotide sequence reads as follows: TGTGCCAGCAGCTTAGGCCATAGCTCCTACGAGCAGTACTTC.